Presented here are 11 T cell receptor beta chains from one specimen sequenced in a study of T cells expressing NK-cell markers. From the 5' RACE reads, TCRdb lists one entry per CDR3 protein and no DNA. The repertoire shows 300,000 to 450,000 distinct CDR3 sequences; the top ten hold around 5%. Source material: blood T cells: a sorted CD56 or NKG2C T cell subset, CD4+ or CD8+ T cells, or bulk PBMC T cells (not recorded which). The receptor set was obtained from a man between 18 and 69 years old in good health.

The genes are TRBV6-1 and TRBJ1-5. This CDR3 contains 14 residues. The germline gives CDR1 MNHNS, CDR2 SASEGT. CDR3 in amino acids: CASSEGSYMQPQHF.

The chain uses TRBV9 and TRBJ2-4; the TCRdb D gene call, TRBD1, has no DNA to confirm it. The CDR3 is made up of 16 amino acids. In germline, CDR1 is SGDLS, CDR2 YYNGEE. CDR3 sequence reads: CASSAGSGLAKNIQYF.

This sequence joins TRBV6-2 or TRBV6-3 and TRBJ2-5; lacking DNA, the TRBD2 call made by TCRdb goes unchecked. The CDR3 consists of 13 residues. CDR1 and CDR2 from the germline V gene are MNHEY and SVGEGT. CDR3: CASRRTSKETQYF.

This rearrangement joins TRBV5-1 to TRBJ2-7; TCRdb's D gene call, TRBD1, goes unchecked for lack of DNA. CDR3 length: 17 amino acids. Germline-derived CDR1 and CDR2 are SGHRS and YFSETQ. The CDR3 loop is CASSRGQFAPGFGEQYF. Using reference TRBV5-1 and TRBJ2-7 for the parts outside the CDR3, the full variable domain is KAGVTQTPRYLIKTRGQQVTLSCSPISGHRSVSWYQQTPGQGLQFLFEYFSETQRNKGNFPGRFSGRQFSNSRSEMNVSTLELGDSALYLCASSRGQFAPGFGEQYFGPGTRLTVT.

The chain couples TRBV5-1 to TRBJ1-4; no DNA is available, so the TRBD1 call from TCRdb remains unchecked. The CDR3 contains 18 residues. In germline, CDR1 is SGHRS, CDR2 YFSETQ. This CDR3 reads CARPYAGQGSRTNEKLFF.

The genes are TRBV20-1 and TRBJ2-4; the D call from TCRdb, TRBD1, cannot be confirmed without DNA. The CDR3 covers 18 residues. CDR1 is DFQATT and CDR2 is SNEGSKA in the germline V gene (reference sequence). The CDR3 sequence is CSARLVQRTVGAKNIQYF.

The chain is built from TRBV24-1 and TRBJ2-1; lacking DNA, the TRBD2 call made by TCRdb goes unchecked. CDR3 length: 16 amino acids. Germline V gene sequence: CDR1 KGHDR, CDR2 SFDVKD. The CDR3 loop is CATSGKSGGAFDEQFF.

The V and J genes are TRBV20-1 and TRBJ2-3; TCRdb's D call of TRBD2 is untestable without DNA. The CDR3 is 13 amino acids. Germline values: CDR1 DFQATT, CDR2 SNEGSKA (reference sequence). The CDR3: CRGGLEYQGTQYF.

V and J are TRBV9 and TRBJ1-3. The length of the CDR3 is 14 residues. In germline, CDR1 is SGDLS, CDR2 YYNGEE. The CDR3 is CASSPDPSGNTIYF.

The V and J genes are TRBV7-9 and TRBJ2-5; without DNA, the TCRdb call of TRBD2 cannot be checked. The CDR3 loop spans 14 amino acids. Per germline, CDR1 SEHNR and CDR2 FQNEAQ (reference sequence). CDR3 loop: CASSRVRGGETQYF.

The chain recombines TRBV20-1 with TRBJ2-1. Per germline, CDR1 DFQATT and CDR2 SNEGSKA (reference sequence). This CDR3 comprises 15 residues. CDR3 in amino acids: CSALGILSSYNEQFF.